This T cell receptor (beta chain) was identified during a study of cytomegalovirus exposure and HLA in healthy donors. About this clone: The target antigen is unknown.

Whole-study findings and limits: Most TCR sequences showed up rarely, but some public TCRs showed up in many donors. Some TCR beta chains (164 of them) were listed as cytomegalovirus-associated.

Germline CDR1 is LNHNV and CDR2 is YYDKDF (reference sequence). V was clipped by 5 bases and J by 3 bases, with 16 bases between them. This CDR3 is built from 15 residues. Separate from the roughly 610-subject first cohort, the 120-subject validation cohort was the one that the donors belonged to. Repertoires were generated with immunoSEQ multiplex PCR, while TCRdb's copy carries only in-frame clones and drops some. In the table there are 85,000 to 90,000 clones, around 96% of which are singletons. The specimen was PBMCs. The rearrangement uses TRBV15 and TRBJ2-5; TRBD2 might be the D (6 bases). The sequence came from a man in his late teens or twenties in good health and CMV-seronegative. As DNA, the CDR3 is TGTGCCACCAGCCTGGAGGGGTCGCTGAAAGAGACCCAGTACTTC. It encodes CATSLEGSLKETQYF.